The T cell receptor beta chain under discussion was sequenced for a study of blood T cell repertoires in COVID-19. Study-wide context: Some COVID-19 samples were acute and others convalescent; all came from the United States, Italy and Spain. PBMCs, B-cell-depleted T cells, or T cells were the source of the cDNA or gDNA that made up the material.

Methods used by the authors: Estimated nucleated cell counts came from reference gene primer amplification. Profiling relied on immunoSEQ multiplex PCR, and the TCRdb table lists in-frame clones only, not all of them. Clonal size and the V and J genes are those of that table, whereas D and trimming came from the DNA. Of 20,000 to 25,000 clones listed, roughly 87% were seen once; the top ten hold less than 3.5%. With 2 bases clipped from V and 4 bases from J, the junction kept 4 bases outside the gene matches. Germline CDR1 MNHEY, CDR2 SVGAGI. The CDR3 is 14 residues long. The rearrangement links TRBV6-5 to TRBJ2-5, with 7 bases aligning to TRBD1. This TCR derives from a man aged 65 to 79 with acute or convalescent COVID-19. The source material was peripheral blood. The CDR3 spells CASSYRQGRETQYF. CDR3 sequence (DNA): TGTGCCAGCAGTTACAGACAGGGTAGAGAGACCCAGTACTTC.